These T cell receptor beta chains were read from a single sample in a study of shared clonotypes between healthy human individuals. Method: immunoSEQ multiplex PCR; TCRdb's copy keeps in-frame clones and lacks some. The sample has around 2,100,000 clones, approximately 95% seen once. Material: naive CD8+ T cells sorted from blood. The origin of the receptors is a young man in good health. Both conserved end residues are trimmed from each CDR3.

14 | TRBJ2-5 | TRBV9 | ASSPGGGGKLETQY
12 | TRBJ1-1 | TRBV9 | ASSAGTGVTEAF
13 | TRBJ2-7 | TRBV7-2 | ASSLDLAGGIEQY
8 | TRBJ2-1 | TRBV29-1 | SVGRGEQF
15 | TRBJ2-5 | TRBV30 | AWSAGLSGGNQETQY
15 | TRBJ2-7 | TRBV14 | ASSEDFPSGRVDEQY
12 | TRBJ2-7 | TRBV9 | ASSPGTGPYEQY
12 | TRBJ1-1 | TRBV28 | ASSFPELNTEAF
13 | TRBJ2-2 | TRBV7-2 | ASSLDGLNTGELF
10 | TRBJ2-1 | TRBV6-6 | ASSYGSNEQF
14 | TRBJ2-7 | TRBV5-1 | ASSHGLAGGPLEQY
10 | TRBJ1-2 | TRBV2 | ASILPNLGYT
13 | TRBJ1-2 | TRBV6-6 | ASSFSGQGTSGYT
12 | TRBJ1-1 | TRBV7-9 | ASSTLVANTEAF
13 | TRBJ2-3 | TRBV11-2 | ASRPTGSAVDTQY
12 | TRBJ1-1 | TRBV5-6 | ASSSGTGDTEAF
11 | TRBJ2-7 | TRBV9 | ASSVGHSYEQY
12 | TRBJ1-2 | TRBV19 | ASSPLGQAYGYT
13 | TRBJ1-5 | TRBV10-2 | ASSERGGGMQPQH
14 | TRBJ2-7 | TRBV11-2 | ASSFSAGTPSYEQY
12 | TRBJ2-3 | TRBV5-4 | ASSFGGGPNTQY
15 | TRBJ1-4 | TRBV13 | ASSLSLRQGFNEKLF
17 | TRBJ2-4 | TRBV21-1 | ASSKDIPCRFLAKNIQY
16 | TRBJ2-2 | TRBV5-4 | ASSLGQGKVLSSEELF
16 | TRBJ2-3 | TRBV28 | ASRPGLAGRLTTDTQY
15 | TRBJ1-6 | TRBV19 | ASSGHVLSSYNSPLH